The next 19 T cell receptor beta chains were all read from a single sample in a study of CD8 T cells in Susac syndrome. After extraction with the RNeasy kit, about 0.45 to 1 ug of the RNA was reverse transcribed using random hexamers. TCRdb called the immunoSEQ multiplex PCR reads again in MiXCR, with one record for every CDR3 protein. Of about 430,000 distinct CDR3 sequences listed, 75% to 90% are singletons. Material for sequencing was CD8+ T cells from PBMCs. The receptor source for this set is a human donor with multiple sclerosis.

This clonotype has just a few counts. This rearrangement joins TRBV5-5 to TRBJ1-5; no clear D. The ends were cut back, 0 bases at V and 7 bases at J, with 8 bases in the middle. The CDR3 covers 13 residues. The germline V gene has CDR1 SGHKS and CDR2 YYEKEE (reference sequence). Written as DNA, the CDR3 is TGTGCCAGCAGCTTGGGTCAAGGACAGCCCCAGCATTTT. Its protein is CASSLGQGQPQHF.

V is TRBV7-3 and J is TRBJ2-2; D remains unclear. Trimming removed 1 base from V and 0 bases from J, with 6 bases in between. Germline CDR1 SGHTA, CDR2 FQGTGA. This CDR3 spans 15 amino acids. The CDR3 DNA sequence: TGTGCCAGCAGCTTAAGTCCTACGAACACCGGGGAGCTGTTTTTT. Translating gives CASSLSPTNTGELFF.

The J gene is TRBJ1-4, the V gene TRBV29-1; D ambiguous. The length of the CDR3 is 13 residues. Per the germline V gene, CDR1 is SQVTM and CDR2 is ANQGSEA. With 8 bases removed from V and 4 bases from J, the gap between germline ends came to 14 bases. For the CDR3, the DNA is TGCAGCCCCCGACCCAGTCTTAATGAAAAACTGTTTTTT. It translates to CSPRPSLNEKLFF.

V gene TRBV6-5 combines with J gene TRBJ2-1; D not resolved. Germline CDR1 is MNHEY and CDR2 is SVGAGI. CDR3 size: 16 residues. Between the trimmed V and J ends, which lost 2 bases and 0 bases, there was a span of 11 bases. The CDR3 DNA is TGTGCCAGCAGTTACGTGGTGGGCAGCTCCTACAATGAGCAGTTCTTC. Translated: CASSYVVGSSYNEQFF.

The chain links TRBV4-1 to TRBJ2-6; a weak D match, TRBD2 (6 bases). Germline loops: CDR1 MGHRA, CDR2 YSYEKL. The CDR3 contains 16 residues. Deletions cut 0 bases from V and 9 bases from J, with 15 bases between. CDR3 amino acids: CASSQDWGELDNVLTF. CDR3 DNA sequence: TGCGCCAGCAGCCAAGATTGGGGGGAATTAGACAACGTCCTGACTTTC.

V usage is TRBV4-1 and J usage is TRBJ1-2; no firm D call. Trimming took 0 bases from V and 2 from J, leaving 13 bases between them. The CDR3 loop spans 16 amino acids. Germline V CDR1 and CDR2: MGHRA, YSYEKL. CDR3 loop: CASSQDPGALNYGYTF. CDR3 in DNA: TGCGCCAGCAGCCAAGATCCAGGAGCATTGAACTATGGCTACACCTTC.

The chain links TRBV6-6 to TRBJ2-1; D is possibly TRBD1 or TRBD2 (6 bases each). Germline-derived CDR1 and CDR2 are MNHNY and SVGAGI (reference sequence). The CDR3 spans 14 residues. V dropped 1 base and J dropped 11 bases, with 15 bases sitting between them. As DNA, the CDR3 is TGTGCCAGCAGTTACTGGGGGGACATTCAAAAGCAGTTCTTC. As protein: CASSYWGDIQKQFF.

The chain is built from TRBV27 and TRBJ2-7; 10 positions match TRBD1. The CDR3 has 15 amino acids. V shed 6 bases, J shed 4 bases, and the junction held 9 bases outside the gene matches. CDR1 is MNHEY, CDR2 SMNVEV, per germline (reference sequence). The CDR3 region has the DNA TGTGCCAGCAGCCAATCGACAGGGGGCTCGTACGAGCAGTACTTC. Protein product: CASSQSTGGSYEQYF.

The gene calls are TRBV27 and TRBJ2-5; 8 nucleotides match TRBD1. J lost 3 bases, V lost 3 bases, and 6 bases had no gene match. The CDR3 consists of 15 residues. Germline V gene sequence: CDR1 MNHEY, CDR2 SMNVEV (reference sequence). CDR3 DNA sequence: TGTGCCAGCAGTTTGGTGACAGGGGTCAAAGAGACCCAGTACTTC. Translated, it gives CASSLVTGVKETQYF.

The rearrangement links TRBV4-1 to TRBJ2-7; D could derive from TRBD1 or TRBD2 (5 bases each). Germline CDR1 is MGHRA and CDR2 is YSYEKL. This CDR3 contains 15 residues. Trimming shortened V by 5 bases and J by 2 bases, and 16 bases separated the two germline ends. The CDR3 spells CASSVPGTATYEQYF. CDR3 nucleotide sequence: TGCGCCAGCAGCGTCCCCGGGACGGCCACCTACGAGCAGTACTTC.

V and J are TRBV6-5 and TRBJ2-7; a possible D gene is TRBD1 (6 bases). Looked up from germline, CDR1 is MNHEY and CDR2 is SVGAGI. The V end lost 5 bases, the J end lost 1 base, and 15 bases lay between the germline ends. CDR3 length: 15 residues. Here the CDR3 reads CASSAPERGSYEQYF. For the CDR3, the DNA is TGTGCCAGCAGTGCTCCCGAAAGGGGGTCCTACGAGCAGTACTTC.

The chain carries TRBV30 and TRBJ2-7; D is unresolved. V was trimmed by 1 base and J by 2 bases, leaving 9 bases between them. CDR1 is GTSNPN and CDR2 is SVGIG in the germline V gene (reference sequence). This CDR3 contains 13 residues. CDR3 in DNA: TGTGCCTGGAGTGCCGACGATACCTACGAGCAGTACTTC. Residues: CAWSADDTYEQYF.

The chain uses TRBV6-4 and TRBJ1-1; the D gene is possibly TRBD1 (5 bases). V gave up 2 bases and J gave up 5 bases, with 12 bases separating them. Germline V gene sequence: CDR1 MRHNA, CDR2 SNTAGT. This CDR3 contains 14 residues. This CDR3 is CASSDKGEGTEAFF. Here the CDR3 DNA reads TGTGCCAGCAGTGACAAAGGAGAGGGGACTGAAGCTTTCTTT.

This rearrangement joins TRBV6-2 or TRBV6-3 to TRBJ2-1; 9 bases map to TRBD2. CDR1 MNHEY and CDR2 SVGEGT come from the germline V gene. The CDR3 length is 14 residues. V lost 6 bases, J lost 9 bases, and 9 bases stayed unmatched. For the CDR3, the DNA is TGTGCCAGCAGATCTAGCGGGACCTGTTGTGAGCAGTTCTTC. Its protein product is CASRSSGTCCEQFF.

The chain employs TRBV4-1 and TRBJ1-1; maybe TRBD1 (6 bases). Per germline, CDR1 MGHRA and CDR2 YSYEKL. The germline V and J ends were trimmed by 4 bases and 4 bases, with 13 bases remaining between them. The CDR3 is 14 amino acids. CDR3 amino acids: CASSRGGGGTEAFF. The CDR3 DNA follows: TGCGCCAGCAGCCGCGGAGGAGGGGGCACTGAAGCTTTCTTT.

V usage is TRBV27 and J usage is TRBJ1-2; tentatively, D is TRBD1 (5 bases). V lost 1 base to trimming and J lost 4 bases, with 10 bases between them. The CDR3 loop spans 14 amino acids. CDR1 MNHEY and CDR2 SMNVEV come from the germline V gene (reference sequence). The CDR3 DNA is TGTGCCAGCAGTTTATTGGGGGGTACCTATGGCTACACCTTC. Translating it yields CASSLLGGTYGYTF.

The chain is built from TRBV30 and TRBJ1-5, with 8 bases matching TRBD1. V lost 1 base and J lost 4; bases outside the gene matches: 3. Germline V gives CDR1 GTSNPN, CDR2 SVGIG (reference sequence). This CDR3 is built from 14 residues. The CDR3 is CAWSEGQANQPQHF. DNA of the CDR3: TGTGCCTGGAGTGAGGGACAGGCTAATCAGCCCCAGCATTTT.

J is TRBJ2-7 and V is TRBV27; D ambiguous. V lost 2 bases and J lost 5, with 10 bases in between. From germline, CDR1 is MNHEY and CDR2 SMNVEV (reference sequence). This CDR3 has 13 amino acids. Written as DNA, the CDR3 is TGTGCCAGCAGTTTAGGATGGCCCAACGAGCAGTACTTC. It translates to CASSLGWPNEQYF.

The rearrangement joins TRBV20-1 to TRBJ2-2, with 8 bases matching TRBD1. CDR3 length equals 15 residues. V was clipped by 0 bases and J by 5 bases; unmatched bases: 5. Germline V gene sequence: CDR1 DFQATT, CDR2 SNEGSKA (reference sequence). CDR3 sequence (DNA): TGCAGTGCTAGAGAAAGGACAGGGATAACCGGGGAGCTGTTTTTT. This gives the protein CSARERTGITGELFF.